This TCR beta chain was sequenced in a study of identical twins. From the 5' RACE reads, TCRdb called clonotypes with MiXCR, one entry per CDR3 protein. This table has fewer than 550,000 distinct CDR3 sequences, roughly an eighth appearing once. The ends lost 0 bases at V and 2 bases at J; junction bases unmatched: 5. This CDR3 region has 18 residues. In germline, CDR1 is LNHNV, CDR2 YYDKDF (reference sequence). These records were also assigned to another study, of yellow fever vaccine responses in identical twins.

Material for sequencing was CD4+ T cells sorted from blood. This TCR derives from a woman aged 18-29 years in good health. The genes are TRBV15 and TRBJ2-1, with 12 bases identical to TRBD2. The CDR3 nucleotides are TGTGCCACCAGCAGAGAACTAGCGGGAGGCCGTACCTACAATGAGCAGTTCTTC. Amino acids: CATSRELAGGRTYNEQFF.